This T cell receptor (beta chain) was observed in a study of human T cells and chemical hapten exposure. As for the study in general: Application of 0.01% DPC to the upper back was done by patch test, with a reading at 6 days. Small differences in pooled library volume mainly drove the variation in TCR yields per sample.

The time point was: patch test 1, 2 weeks after DPC sensitization. The sample's treatment: therapeutic diphenylcyclopropenone sensitization with weekly scalp DPC. Study-wide results and limits: TCRs exceeding a frequency of 1 in 1000 stayed unchanged under DPC sensitization.

This clonotype has at least ten counts. What it binds is not known. TCRdb passed the RACE reads through MiXCR, listing each CDR3 protein once. Of some 110,000 distinct CDR3 sequences listed, 9.5% to 13% are singletons. Trimming pared 4 bases from V and 6 bases from J, leaving 12 bases between. The CDR3 is 13 residues long. The germline gives CDR1 SGDLS, CDR2 YYNGEE. V gene TRBV9 combines with J gene TRBJ2-3; no firm D call. This sequence originates from a woman in her forties or fifties with alopecia areata. Some clones in this sample may be carry-over from other donors' samples. The sequences come from whole blood, collected in connection with sensitization to the hapten diphenylcyclopropenone (DPC). The CDR3 here is CASSPFHGDTQYF. The DNA for the CDR3 is TGTGCCAGCAGCCCTTTTCATGGTGATACGCAGTATTTT. The entire variable domain, with the rest obtained from reference TRBV9 and TRBJ2-3, is as follows: DSGVTQTPKHLITATGQRVTLRCSPRSGDLSVYWYQQSLDQGLQFLIQYYNGEERAKGNILERFSAQQFPDLHSELNLSSLELGDSALYFCASSPFHGDTQYFGPGTRLTVL.